The 26 T cell receptor beta chains in this list originate from one sample, sequenced in a study of T cell responses to AZD1222 COVID-19 vaccine. The repertoire was sequenced with immunoSEQ multiplex PCR; TCRdb's copy has only in-frame clones and lacks some. Of some 110,000 clones in the sample, around nine tenths were seen once. The specimen comprised peripheral blood, sampled 28 days after the second dose of the MenACWY control vaccine. These receptors all stem from an adult who received the MenACWY meningococcal vaccine as a control.

The chain's CDR3 is CASSLAEYETQYF. The CDR3 bases are TGTGCCAGCAGCTTAGCGGAGTACGAGACCCAGTACTTC. The chain joins TRBV7-2 to TRBJ2-5; D call uncertain. Germline values: CDR1 SGHTA, CDR2 FQGNSA. The CDR3 loop spans 13 amino acids. Trimming took 0 bases from V and 5 from J, leaving 7 bases between them.

J is TRBJ2-7 and V is TRBV3-1 (or the pseudogene TRBV3-2); 10 nucleotides line up with TRBD2. This CDR3 contains 16 residues. The ends lost 5 bases at V and 1 base at J; junction bases unmatched: 8. Germline values: CDR1 LGHDT, CDR2 YNNKEL (reference sequence). As DNA, the CDR3 is TGTGCCAGCAGCAAACTACTAGCGGGGAGATCCTACGAGCAGTACTTC. Translating it yields CASSKLLAGRSYEQYF.

This sequence joins TRBV6-5 and TRBJ1-1; no clear D gene. The germline V and J ends were trimmed by 6 bases and 0 bases, with 11 bases remaining between them. Germline loops: CDR1 MNHEY, CDR2 SVGAGI. The length of the CDR3 is 14 residues. CDR3 sequence reads: CASRAGGMNTEAFF. CDR3 coding DNA: TGTGCCAGCAGAGCAGGCGGAATGAACACTGAAGCTTTCTTT.

V usage is TRBV29-1 and J usage is TRBJ2-3; TRBD2 might be the D (5 bases). The CDR3 extends over 14 amino acids. The V end was cut by 3 bases, the J end by 3 bases, with 13 bases between. Germline values: CDR1 SQVTM, CDR2 ANQGSEA. The CDR3 DNA reads TGCAGCGTTGACGTCGGGGAGAGGACAGATACGCAGTATTTT. It encodes CSVDVGERTDTQYF.

The chain employs TRBV28 and TRBJ2-4, with D perhaps TRBD1 or TRBD2 (5 bases each). This CDR3 comprises 15 residues. The V end was cut by 5 bases, the J end by 4 bases, with 15 bases between. Germline V gene lookup returns CDR1 MDHEN and CDR2 SYDVKM. The CDR3: CASSPLEGPKNIQYF. The CDR3 bases are TGTGCCAGCAGTCCCCTTGAGGGGCCAAAAAACATTCAGTACTTC.

V is TRBV6-2 or TRBV6-3 and J is TRBJ2-3; TRBD2 aligns across 8 bases. After removal of 2 bases from V and 6 bases from J, the junction contained 16 bases not matched to a gene. Germline values: CDR1 MNHEY, CDR2 SVGEGT. The CDR3 has 18 amino acids. The chain's CDR3 is CASSYPTSGLAGADTQYF. The DNA of the CDR3 is TGTGCCAGCAGTTACCCAACTTCTGGACTAGCAGGGGCGGATACGCAGTATTTT.

The V gene is TRBV6-5, the J gene TRBJ2-5, with 12 nucleotides matching TRBD2. The CDR3 spans 15 residues. With 4 bases clipped from V and 5 bases from J, the junction kept 5 bases outside the gene matches. CDR1 and CDR2 from the germline V gene are MNHEY and SVGAGI. CDR3 nucleotides: TGTGCCAGCAGTTTTGGACTAGCGGGGAGGGAGACCCAGTACTTC. It codes for CASSFGLAGRETQYF.

This chain links TRBV2 with TRBJ1-5; TRBD1 matches at 9 bases. Germline V gene data show CDR1 as SNHLY and CDR2 as FYNNEI. The CDR3 covers 15 residues. V gave up 4 bases and J gave up 2 bases; unmatched junction bases: 3. Here the CDR3 reads CASSGDRAGNQPQHF. The CDR3 bases are TGTGCCAGCAGTGGGGACAGGGCTGGCAATCAGCCCCAGCATTTT.

V gene TRBV2 combines with J gene TRBJ2-1, with D unresolved. Germline CDR1 reads SNHLY; CDR2 reads FYNNEI. The CDR3 runs 14 residues. The V and J ends lost 8 bases and 13 bases respectively, with 24 bases between them. The CDR3 DNA is TGTGCCAGCGGGGAAAGAATAAGGAGTTTTCTACAGTTCTTC. Its translation is CASGERIRSFLQFF.

The V call is TRBV9, the J call TRBJ1-2; 10 bases match TRBD1. J was trimmed by 3 bases and V by 4 bases; bases with no gene match: 12. There are 17 residues in the CDR3. CDR1 and CDR2 (germline): SGDLS, YYNGEE. In DNA, the CDR3 is TGTGCCAGCAGCCAAGACTTGACAGGGGGCGCTTACTATGGCTACACCTTC. Its translation: CASSQDLTGGAYYGYTF. Full variable domain (rest looked up from reference TRBV9 and TRBJ1-2): DSGVTQTPKHLITATGQRVTLRCSPRSGDLSVYWYQQSLDQGLQFLIQYYNGEERAKGNILERFSAQQFPDLHSELNLSSLELGDSALYFCASSQDLTGGAYYGYTFGSGTRLTVV.

The chain uses TRBV5-1 and TRBJ1-1; D is unclear. V dropped 1 base and J dropped 0 bases, with 4 bases sitting between them. This CDR3 comprises 13 residues. Germline CDR1 and CDR2: SGHRS and YFSETQ. The CDR3 nucleotides read TGCGCCAGCAGCTTGATGTTGAACACTGAAGCTTTCTTT. Translation: CASSLMLNTEAFF.

This clone occurred a few times. The chain joins TRBV3-1 (or the pseudogene TRBV3-2) to TRBJ1-1; unclear D gene. V gave up 8 bases and J gave up 11 bases, with 6 bases separating them. The germline V gene has CDR1 LGHDT and CDR2 YNNKEL (reference sequence). This CDR3 is built from 8 residues. CDR3 DNA: TGTGCCAGCTCGTGGGCTTTCTTT. It encodes CASSWAFF.

The V and J genes are TRBV7-2 and TRBJ2-7; either TRBD1 or TRBD2 may supply D (5 bases each). V was cut by 4 bases and J by 0 bases, with 16 bases left in between. CDR3 size: 16 residues. The germline V gene encodes CDR1 SGHTA and CDR2 FQGNSA. CDR3 in amino acids: CASSSHGGPSSYEQYF. The CDR3 DNA follows: TGTGCCAGCAGCTCCCATGGGGGACCGTCCTCCTACGAGCAGTACTTC.

This sequence joins TRBV7-2 and TRBJ2-5, with a tentative D call TRBD1 (6 bases). Trimming removed 1 base from V and 0 bases from J, with 9 bases in between. This CDR3 is built from 15 residues. The V gene's germline CDR1 is SGHTA and CDR2 FQGNSA. Here the CDR3 DNA reads TGTGCCAGCAGCTTAGTCGGACAGTACCAAGAGACCCAGTACTTC. This codes for CASSLVGQYQETQYF.

The rearrangement uses TRBV7-9 and TRBJ1-2, with no clear D. The V gene's germline CDR1 is SEHNR and CDR2 FQNEAQ (reference sequence). Trimming left V 4 bases short and J 4 bases short, with 7 bases between. The CDR3 is made up of 12 amino acids. DNA of the CDR3: TGTGCCAGCAGCTCGACACTCTATGGCTACACCTTC. Amino acid sequence: CASSSTLYGYTF.

This rearrangement joins TRBV21-1 to TRBJ1-1; TRBD1, as called in the table, went unchecked against the DNA. TRBV21-1 is marked as a pseudogene. The length of the CDR3 is 14 residues. CDR3 nucleotides: TGTGCCAGCAGCAAACCCCGCAGGCTGACTGAAGCTTTCTTT. Translated, it gives CASSKPRRLTEAFF.

The chain recombines TRBV18 with TRBJ2-7, with TRBD2 matching 10 bases. With 3 bases clipped from V and 4 bases from J, the junction kept 12 bases outside the gene matches. The germline CDR1 and CDR2 sequences are KGHSH and LQKENI. CDR3 length equals 17 residues. The CDR3 coding sequence is TGTGCCAGCTCACCCCCTAGCGGGGGCCGGACGGGATACGAGCAGTACTTC. It codes for CASSPPSGGRTGYEQYF. The whole variable domain, filled in from reference TRBV18 and TRBJ2-7, reads NAGVMQNPRHLVRRRGQEARLRCSPMKGHSHVYWYRQLPEEGLKFMVYLQKENIIDESGMPKERFSAEFPKEGPSILRIQQVVRGDSAAYFCASSPPSGGRTGYEQYFGPGTRLTVT.

The J gene is TRBJ2-7, the V gene TRBV6-1; D gene uncertain. Germline V gene data show CDR1 as MNHNS and CDR2 as SASEGT. CDR3 size: 15 residues. Trimming stripped 2 bases from V and 0 bases from J, with 11 bases between. The CDR3 region has the DNA TGTGCCAGCAGTGAATATCCAGAGAGCTCCTACGAGCAGTACTTC. It specifies CASSEYPESSYEQYF.

The CDR3 loop reads CASSWGPTGGGGGYEQYF. The CDR3 DNA reads as TGTGCCAGCAGCTGGGGGCCCACAGGGGGCGGAGGAGGGTACGAGCAGTACTTC. The chain joins TRBV7-6 to TRBJ2-7, with 9 positions matching TRBD1. Germline V gene data show CDR1 as SGHVS and CDR2 as FNYEAQ. V was pared by 4 bases and J by 4 bases, with 17 bases of the junction left unmatched. This CDR3 contains 18 residues.

This clone was found a few times. V is TRBV7-6 and J is TRBJ1-5; possible D gene TRBD1, 5 bases. CDR1 is SGHVS and CDR2 is FNYEAQ in the germline V gene. V was pared by 2 bases and J by 4 bases, with 12 bases between. CDR3 size: 15 residues. CDR3 DNA sequence: TGTGCCAGCAGCTTATTGGGGCAGACTAATCAGCCCCAGCATTTT. Residues: CASSLLGQTNQPQHF.

This chain links TRBV2 with TRBJ2-5, with D maybe TRBD2 (6 bases). Trimming cost V 1 base and J 7 bases, with 16 bases left between them. The CDR3 is 15 residues long. Looked up from germline, CDR1 is SNHLY and CDR2 is FYNNEI. This chain's CDR3 is CASSEVSGARGTQYF. The CDR3 DNA follows: TGTGCCAGCAGTGAAGTTAGCGGCGCCCGGGGGACCCAGTACTTC. The full variable domain, with the rest looked up from reference TRBV2 and TRBJ2-5, is EPEVTQTPSHQVTQMGQEVILRCVPISNHLYFYWYRQILGQKVEFLVSFYNNEISEKSEIFDDQFSVERPDGSNFTLKIRSTKLEDSAMYFCASSEVSGARGTQYFGPGTRLLVL.

The V call is TRBV6-5, the J call TRBJ1-5; D remains ambiguous. Germline CDR1 reads MNHEY; CDR2 reads SVGAGI. The CDR3 runs to 13 residues. The ends were cut back, 6 bases at V and 0 bases at J, with 6 bases in the middle. CDR3 amino acids: CASSQISNQPQHF. Written as DNA, the CDR3 is TGTGCCAGCAGCCAAATTAGCAATCAGCCCCAGCATTTT.

The chain has TRBV4-1 and TRBJ1-5; D gene unclear. CDR1 and CDR2 from the germline V gene are MGHRA and YSYEKL. This CDR3 comprises 15 residues. Trimming took 4 bases from V and 2 from J, leaving 12 bases between them. The CDR3 nucleotides are TGCGCCAGCAGCCCTGAGATTAGGGGCAATCAGCCCCAGCATTTT. Protein product: CASSPEIRGNQPQHF.

Here the CDR3 reads CASSPGPSGGGYEQYF. Written as DNA, the CDR3 is TGTGCCAGCAGCCCTGGGCCTAGCGGGGGGGGCTACGAGCAGTACTTC. The gene calls are TRBV7-2 and TRBJ2-7; 12 positions agree with TRBD2. With 5 bases clipped from V and 3 bases from J, the junction kept 8 bases outside the gene matches. This CDR3 has 16 amino acids. Looked up from germline, CDR1 is SGHTA and CDR2 is FQGNSA.

This sequence joins TRBV29-1 and TRBJ2-1, with 13 bases aligning to TRBD2. The germline gives CDR1 SQVTM, CDR2 ANQGSEA. CDR3 length equals 16 residues. After removal of 5 bases from V and 4 bases from J, the junction contained 8 bases not matched to a gene. The CDR3 nucleotides are TGCAGCGTTATCGGACTAGCGGGGGCTATATACAATGAGCAGTTCTTC. Residues: CSVIGLAGAIYNEQFF.

The genes are TRBV29-1 and TRBJ2-1; the D is unclear. The germline CDR1 and CDR2 sequences are SQVTM and ANQGSEA. The CDR3 loop spans 12 amino acids. The V end lost 3 bases, the J end lost 12 bases, and 15 bases lay between the germline ends. CDR3 coding DNA: TGCAGCGTTGATCTTTCCAGACTTCCGCAGTTCTTC. Amino acid sequence: CSVDLSRLPQFF.